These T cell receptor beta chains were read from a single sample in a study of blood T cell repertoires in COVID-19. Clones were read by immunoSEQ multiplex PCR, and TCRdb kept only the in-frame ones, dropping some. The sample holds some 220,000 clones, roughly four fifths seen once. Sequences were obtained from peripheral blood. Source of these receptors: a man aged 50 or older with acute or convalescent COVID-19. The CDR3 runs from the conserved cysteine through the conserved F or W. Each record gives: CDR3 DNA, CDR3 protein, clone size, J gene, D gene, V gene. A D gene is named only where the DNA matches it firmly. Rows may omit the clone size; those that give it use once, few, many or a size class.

cdr3_nt: TGTGCCAGCAGTCCAATATACGATACTAGCGGGGGCTCCTACGAGCAGTACTTC; cdr3_aa: CASSPIYDTSGGSYEQYF; clone_size: -; j_call: TRBJ2-7; d_call: TRBD2; v_call: TRBV27
cdr3_nt: TGTGCCAGTAGTCCCGATCTGGAGGGGGGAAACACCATATATTTT; cdr3_aa: CASSPDLEGGNTIYF; clone_size: -; j_call: TRBJ1-3; d_call: -; v_call: TRBV19
cdr3_nt: TGTGCCAGCAGCCCACAGGGGGCGGGTGAGCAGTTCTTC; cdr3_aa: CASSPQGAGEQFF; clone_size: -; j_call: TRBJ2-1; d_call: TRBD1; v_call: TRBV9
cdr3_nt: TGTGCCAGTAGTATGTCGGGACTAGCGGGGAGCACAGATACGCAGTATTTT; cdr3_aa: CASSMSGLAGSTDTQYF; clone_size: once; j_call: TRBJ2-3; d_call: TRBD2; v_call: TRBV19
cdr3_nt: TGTGCCAGCAGTTTACGACGGGCCGAGGGCCAAGAGACCCAGTACTTC; cdr3_aa: CASSLRRAEGQETQYF; clone_size: -; j_call: TRBJ2-5; d_call: -; v_call: TRBV27
cdr3_nt: TGTGCCAGCAGTTATACAGGGAGCAATCAGCCCCAGCATTTT; cdr3_aa: CASSYTGSNQPQHF; clone_size: -; j_call: TRBJ1-5; d_call: -; v_call: TRBV7-2
cdr3_nt: TGTGCCAGCAGCCAAGACCCAGGGGGCTGGACTGAAGCTTTCTTT; cdr3_aa: CASSQDPGGWTEAFF; clone_size: -; j_call: TRBJ1-1; d_call: TRBD1; v_call: TRBV3-1/TRBV3-2
cdr3_nt: TGTGCCAGCAGCTTGGTTTCGCAGGGGGTCGAAAAACTGTTTTTT; cdr3_aa: CASSLVSQGVEKLFF; clone_size: -; j_call: TRBJ1-4; d_call: TRBD1; v_call: TRBV5-4
cdr3_nt: TGTGCCAGCGCGGGGTTGCAAGAGACCCAGTACTTC; cdr3_aa: CASAGLQETQYF; clone_size: -; j_call: TRBJ2-5; d_call: -; v_call: TRBV28
cdr3_nt: TGTGCCAGCAGGTCGACTAGCGGGAGTGCAGAGACCCAGTACTTC; cdr3_aa: CASRSTSGSAETQYF; clone_size: -; j_call: TRBJ2-5; d_call: TRBD2; v_call: TRBV28
cdr3_nt: TGTGCCAGCAGCCAAGATCATCGGAGGGGTCAGCCCCAGCATTTT; cdr3_aa: CASSQDHRRGQPQHF; clone_size: -; j_call: TRBJ1-5; d_call: -; v_call: TRBV3-1/TRBV3-2
cdr3_nt: TGCAGCGTTGAAGGGGGACAGTCTGGAAACACCATATATTTT; cdr3_aa: CSVEGGQSGNTIYF; clone_size: -; j_call: TRBJ1-3; d_call: TRBD1; v_call: TRBV29-1
cdr3_nt: TGTGCCAGCATCCCTGGAGAATTTAACTATGGCTACACCTTC; cdr3_aa: CASIPGEFNYGYTF; clone_size: -; j_call: TRBJ1-2; d_call: -; v_call: TRBV6-5
cdr3_nt: TGTGCCAGCTCACCCACTCTTCAGGGAAAGTATGGCTACACCTTC; cdr3_aa: CASSPTLQGKYGYTF; clone_size: -; j_call: TRBJ1-2; d_call: -; v_call: TRBV18
cdr3_nt: TGTGCCAGCAGCCTGACTAGCGGGGGGACATCAGATACGCAGTATTTT; cdr3_aa: CASSLTSGGTSDTQYF; clone_size: -; j_call: TRBJ2-3; d_call: TRBD2; v_call: TRBV11-2
cdr3_nt: TGTGCCAGCAGTGATCGCCCCGGGACCCAGTACTTC; cdr3_aa: CASSDRPGTQYF; clone_size: -; j_call: TRBJ2-5; d_call: -; v_call: TRBV25-1
cdr3_nt: TGTGCCACCAGCAGCCTCCAGACTAGCGGTGTAAATGAGCAGTTCTTC; cdr3_aa: CATSSLQTSGVNEQFF; clone_size: -; j_call: TRBJ2-1; d_call: TRBD2; v_call: TRBV15
cdr3_nt: TGTGCCAGCAGTACCCTCACAGGGGGCAATCAGCCCCAGCATTTT; cdr3_aa: CASSTLTGGNQPQHF; clone_size: once; j_call: TRBJ1-5; d_call: TRBD1; v_call: TRBV27
cdr3_nt: TGTGCCAGCAGCTTAGAAGGCGGGGGGTGGCGGACCCAGTACTTC; cdr3_aa: CASSLEGGGWRTQYF; clone_size: -; j_call: TRBJ2-5; d_call: TRBD2; v_call: TRBV7-2
cdr3_nt: TGTGCCATCAGTGAGTCGACGCGGGAGGCCCGGGAGACCCAGTACTTC; cdr3_aa: CAISESTREARETQYF; clone_size: -; j_call: TRBJ2-5; d_call: TRBD2; v_call: TRBV10-3
cdr3_nt: TGTGCCAGCAGATGGACAGCCGATAGCAATCAGCCCCAGCATTTT; cdr3_aa: CASRWTADSNQPQHF; clone_size: -; j_call: TRBJ1-5; d_call: -; v_call: TRBV6-5
cdr3_nt: TGTGCCAGCAGCAGTAGGACAGGGGTTGCAGGCGAGCAGTACTTC; cdr3_aa: CASSSRTGVAGEQYF; clone_size: -; j_call: TRBJ2-7; d_call: -; v_call: TRBV21-1
cdr3_nt: TGTGCCACCAGCGGCGGGACAGGGGGCGGTTACAATGAGCAGTTCTTC; cdr3_aa: CATSGGTGGGYNEQFF; clone_size: few; j_call: TRBJ2-1; d_call: TRBD1; v_call: TRBV15
cdr3_nt: TGTGCCAGCCAGAAGGGGGCCTACGAGCAGTACTTC; cdr3_aa: CASQKGAYEQYF; clone_size: once; j_call: TRBJ2-7; d_call: -; v_call: TRBV28
cdr3_nt: TGTGCCAGCAGCTTCCCCAGGAACACTGAAGCTTTCTTT; cdr3_aa: CASSFPRNTEAFF; clone_size: -; j_call: TRBJ1-1; d_call: -; v_call: TRBV7-9
cdr3_nt: TGTGCCAGCAGTGTGAGGGACAGTAATCAGCCCCAGCATTTT; cdr3_aa: CASSVRDSNQPQHF; clone_size: -; j_call: TRBJ1-5; d_call: TRBD1; v_call: TRBV2
cdr3_nt: TGTGCCAGCAGCCTTACGGATGAAAAACTGTTTTTT; cdr3_aa: CASSLTDEKLFF; clone_size: -; j_call: TRBJ1-4; d_call: -; v_call: TRBV7-9
cdr3_nt: TGTGCCTGGAGTGTGACAGGTCCGACGGCACCCCTCCACTTT; cdr3_aa: CAWSVTGPTAPLHF; clone_size: -; j_call: TRBJ1-6; d_call: -; v_call: TRBV30
cdr3_nt: TGTGCCAGCAGAAGGACTAGCATCGATACGCAGTATTTT; cdr3_aa: CASRRTSIDTQYF; clone_size: few; j_call: TRBJ2-3; d_call: TRBD2; v_call: TRBV6-5